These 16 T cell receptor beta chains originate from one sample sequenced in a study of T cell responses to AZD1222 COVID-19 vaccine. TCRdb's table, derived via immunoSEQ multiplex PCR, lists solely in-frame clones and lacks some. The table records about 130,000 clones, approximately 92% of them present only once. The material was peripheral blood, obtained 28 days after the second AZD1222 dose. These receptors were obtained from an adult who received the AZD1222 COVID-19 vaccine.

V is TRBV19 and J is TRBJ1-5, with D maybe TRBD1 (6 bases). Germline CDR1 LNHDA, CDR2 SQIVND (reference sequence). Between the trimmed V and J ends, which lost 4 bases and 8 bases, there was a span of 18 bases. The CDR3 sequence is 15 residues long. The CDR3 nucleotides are TGTGCCAGTAGTAGAATAGACAGGCGATGGGAGCCCCAGCATTTT. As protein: CASSRIDRRWEPQHF.

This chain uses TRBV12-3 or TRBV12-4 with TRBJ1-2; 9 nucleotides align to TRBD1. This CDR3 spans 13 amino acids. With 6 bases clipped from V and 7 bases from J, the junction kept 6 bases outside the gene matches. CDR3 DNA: TGTGCCAGCAGGCGACAGGGGGTGGGTGGCTACACCTTC. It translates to CASRRQGVGGYTF.

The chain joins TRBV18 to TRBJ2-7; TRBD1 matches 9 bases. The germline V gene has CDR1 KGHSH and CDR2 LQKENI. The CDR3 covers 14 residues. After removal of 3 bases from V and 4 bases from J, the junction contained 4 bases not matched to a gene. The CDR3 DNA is TGTGCCAGCTCACCGGGACAGGGATTATACGAGCAGTACTTC. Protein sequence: CASSPGQGLYEQYF.

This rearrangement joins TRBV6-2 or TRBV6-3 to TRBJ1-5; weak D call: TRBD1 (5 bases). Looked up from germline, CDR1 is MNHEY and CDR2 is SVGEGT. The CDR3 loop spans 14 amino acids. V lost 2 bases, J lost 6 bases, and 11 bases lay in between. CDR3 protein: CASSYEGASQPQHF. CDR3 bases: TGTGCCAGCAGTTACGAAGGGGCGAGTCAGCCCCAGCATTTT.

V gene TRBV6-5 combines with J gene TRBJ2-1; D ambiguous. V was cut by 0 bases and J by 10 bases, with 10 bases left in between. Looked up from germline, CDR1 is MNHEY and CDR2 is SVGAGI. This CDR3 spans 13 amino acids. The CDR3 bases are TGTGCCAGCAGTTACTCACTTAGAGGCGAGCAGTTCTTC. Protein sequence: CASSYSLRGEQFF.

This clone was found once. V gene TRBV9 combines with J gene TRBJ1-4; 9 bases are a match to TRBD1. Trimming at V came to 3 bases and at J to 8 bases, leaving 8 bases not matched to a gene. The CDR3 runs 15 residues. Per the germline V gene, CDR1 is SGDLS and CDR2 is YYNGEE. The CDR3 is CASSGGTGRHEKLFF. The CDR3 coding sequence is TGTGCCAGCAGCGGGGGGACAGGGCGGCACGAAAAACTGTTTTTT.

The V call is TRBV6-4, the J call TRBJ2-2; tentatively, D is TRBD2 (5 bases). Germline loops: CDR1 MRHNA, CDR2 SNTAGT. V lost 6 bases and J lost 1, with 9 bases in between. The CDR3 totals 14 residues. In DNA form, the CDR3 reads TGTGCCAGCAGACCGGGGTGGAACACCGGGGAGCTGTTTTTT. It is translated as CASRPGWNTGELFF.

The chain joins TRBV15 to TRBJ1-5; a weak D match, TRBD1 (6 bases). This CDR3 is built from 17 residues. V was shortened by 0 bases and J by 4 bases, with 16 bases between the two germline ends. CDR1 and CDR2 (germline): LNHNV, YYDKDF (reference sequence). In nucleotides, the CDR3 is TGTGCCACCAGCAGAGATCGGATCAGGACAGAAAATCAGCCCCAGCATTTT. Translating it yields CATSRDRIRTENQPQHF.

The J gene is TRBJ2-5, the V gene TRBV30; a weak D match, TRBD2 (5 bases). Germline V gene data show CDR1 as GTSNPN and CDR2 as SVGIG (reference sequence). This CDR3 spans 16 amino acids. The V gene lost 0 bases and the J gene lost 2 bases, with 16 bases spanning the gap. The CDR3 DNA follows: TGTGCCTGGAGTGTAGGGAGTGGTGCACGACAAGAGACCCAGTACTTC. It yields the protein CAWSVGSGARQETQYF.

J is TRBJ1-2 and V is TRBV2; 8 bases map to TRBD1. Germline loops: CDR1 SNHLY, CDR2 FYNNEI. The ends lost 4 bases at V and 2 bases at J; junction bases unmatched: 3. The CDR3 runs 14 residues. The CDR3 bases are TGTGCCAGCAGTGGACAGGGGACCAACTATGGCTACACCTTC. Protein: CASSGQGTNYGYTF.

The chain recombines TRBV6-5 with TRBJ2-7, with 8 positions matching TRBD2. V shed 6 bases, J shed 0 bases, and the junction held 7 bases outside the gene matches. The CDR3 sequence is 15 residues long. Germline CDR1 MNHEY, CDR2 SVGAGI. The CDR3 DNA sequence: TGTGCCAGCAGACCCACTAGCGGCAGCTCCTACGAGCAGTACTTC. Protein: CASRPTSGSSYEQYF.

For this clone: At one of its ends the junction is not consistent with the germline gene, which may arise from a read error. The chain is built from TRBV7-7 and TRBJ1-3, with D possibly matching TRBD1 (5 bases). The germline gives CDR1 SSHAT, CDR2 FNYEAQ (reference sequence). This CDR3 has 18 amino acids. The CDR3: CASSLEVSGVAGGNTIYF. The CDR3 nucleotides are TGTGCTAGCAGCTTAGAAGTTTCGGGGGTTGCTGGTGGAAACACCATATATTTT. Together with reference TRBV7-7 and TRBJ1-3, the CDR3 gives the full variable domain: GAGVSQSPRYKVTKRGQDVTLRCDPISSHATLYWYQQALGQGPEFLTYFNYEAQPDKSGLPSDRFSAERPEGSISTLTIQRTEQRDSAMYRCASSLEVSGVAGGNTIYFGEGSWLTVV.

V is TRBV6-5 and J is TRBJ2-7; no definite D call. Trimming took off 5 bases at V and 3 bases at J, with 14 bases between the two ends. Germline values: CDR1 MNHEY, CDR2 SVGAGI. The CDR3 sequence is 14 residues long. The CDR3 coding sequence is TGTGCCAGCAGTCCAGCACCGACCCTCTACGAGCAGTACTTC. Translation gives CASSPAPTLYEQYF.

In nucleotides, the CDR3 is TGTGCCAGCAGCTTAGACCGGAACACTGAAGCTTTCTTT. Residues: CASSLDRNTEAFF. The chain links TRBV7-3 to TRBJ1-1; D ambiguous. V was trimmed by 2 bases and J by 1 base, leaving 5 bases between them. Germline values: CDR1 SGHTA, CDR2 FQGTGA. The CDR3 runs to 13 residues.

CDR3 in amino acids: CASSVSRRGTEAFF. CDR3 nucleotide sequence: TGTGCCAGCAGCGTATCCCGGAGGGGAACTGAAGCTTTCTTT. The V call is TRBV9, the J call TRBJ1-1, with D possibly being TRBD1 (5 bases). V was shortened by 1 base and J by 5 bases, with 12 bases between the two germline ends. This CDR3 has 14 residues. The germline gives CDR1 SGDLS, CDR2 YYNGEE.

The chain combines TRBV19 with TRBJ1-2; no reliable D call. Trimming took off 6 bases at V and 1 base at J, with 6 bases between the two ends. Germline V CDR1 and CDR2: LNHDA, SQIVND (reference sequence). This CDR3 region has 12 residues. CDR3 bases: TGTGCCAGTAGCGGGGATAACTATGGCTACACCTTC. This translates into CASSGDNYGYTF.